This entry concerns a single T cell receptor (beta chain). This sample stems from a study of technical replicates of blood from a few donors. Libraries were prepared by immunoSEQ multiplex PCR; TCRdb keeps only in-frame clonotypes and omits some of them. The sample lists tens of thousands of clones, roughly 94% occurring once. Trimming stripped 3 bases from V and 12 bases from J, with 15 bases between. The length of the CDR3 is 13 residues. CDR1 and CDR2 (germline): LNHDA, SQIVND (reference sequence). Sample: T cells isolated from PBMCs. The rearrangement joins TRBV19 to TRBJ2-1; possibly TRBD1 for D (6 bases). The receptor comes from a human donor in good health. The CDR3 bases are TGTGCCAGTAGTATGCTCCCGGGACATGGGCAGTTCTTC. Amino acid sequence: CASSMLPGHGQFF.